This T cell receptor (beta chain) originates from a study of preoperative IRX-2 immunotherapy in early breast cancer. Treatment here: preoperative locoregional IRX-2 cytokine immunotherapy. Preoperative locoregional IRX-2 cytokine immunotherapy was tested in the phase Ib source study. Germline lookup yields CDR1 MNHEY and CDR2 SVGAGI. The CDR3 is 14 residues long. Losses at the gene ends were 6 bases for V and 2 bases for J; bases not matched to a gene: 6. Clones were sequenced by immunoSEQ multiplex PCR, and TCRdb holds only the in-frame ones, with some missing. Of about 23,000 clones listed, roughly nine tenths were seen once; the top ten hold approximately 9%.

This specimen consisted of tumor tissue, obtained after IRX-2 immunotherapy. The sequence was collected from a human donor with breast cancer. The J gene is TRBJ2-7, the V gene TRBV6-5; 8 nucleotides align to TRBD2. The CDR3 spells CASSLAGGPYEQYF. DNA for the CDR3: TGTGCCAGCAGCCTCGCGGGGGGACCCTACGAGCAGTACTTC.